This T cell receptor beta chain is drawn from a study of blood T cell repertoires in COVID-19. Study-wide context: Donors in the United States, Italy and Spain gave samples during acute or convalescent COVID-19.

CDR1 SGHNT and CDR2 YYREEE come from the germline V gene (reference sequence). The trim removed 1 base at V and 14 bases at J, leaving 0 bases unmatched. CDR3 length: 12 amino acids. In the original analysis: Reference gene primer amplification gave estimated nucleated cell counts. TCRdb's table, derived via immunoSEQ multiplex PCR, lists solely in-frame clones and lacks some. V, J and clone size reflect that table, while D and trimming were determined from the DNA. The sample lists fewer than 250,000 clones, around 83% seen once, with roughly 2.9% in the top ten. The sequence derives from a man aged 50 to 60 with active or convalescent COVID-19. V usage is TRBV5-4 and J usage is TRBJ2-1, with TRBD2 matching 13 bases. Sequencing was carried out using peripheral blood. CDR3 in DNA: TGTGCCAGCAGCTTGACTAGCGGGAGGGAGTTCTTC. It codes for CASSLTSGREFF. Together with reference TRBV5-4 and TRBJ2-1, the CDR3 gives the full variable domain: ETGVTQSPTHLIKTRGQQVTLRCSSQSGHNTVSWYQQALGQGPQFIFQYYREEENGRGNFPPRFSGLQFPNYSSELNVNALELDDSALYLCASSLTSGREFFGPGTRLTVL.